Sequencing of this TCR beta chain was carried out in a study of blood T cell repertoires in COVID-19. With 1 base removed from V and 7 bases from J, the gap between germline ends came to 11 bases. Germline values: CDR1 SGHNT, CDR2 YYREEE (reference sequence). The CDR3 loop spans 13 amino acids. Sequencing was performed with immunoSEQ multiplex PCR; in TCRdb, only in-frame clones are kept and a portion is missing. The sample lists hundreds of thousands of clones; approximately 84% were seen once. This clonotype was sampled from a woman in her twenties or thirties who had recovered from COVID-19. Sequences were obtained from PBMCs or T cells enriched from blood (not recorded which). V gene TRBV5-4 combines with J gene TRBJ1-2, with a weak D call TRBD1 (5 bases). This chain's CDR3 is CASSLLFGAGYTF. CDR3 coding DNA: TGTGCCAGCAGCTTGCTTTTTGGGGCTGGCTACACCTTC.